This T cell receptor beta chain was identified in a study of graft-versus-host responses after intestinal transplantation. Overall study context: Transplantation in recipients was multivisceral, liver-intestinal, or isolated intestinal. Anti-thymocyte globulin served as induction for all recipients, who then took tacrolimus and steroids for around 3 years. Study-wide points: Some GvH clones appeared in ileal mucosa or blood before recipient bone marrow.

Assay used: immunoSEQ multiplex PCR; TCRdb lists only in-frame clones, some missing. The table has about 93,000 clones, 80% to 85% seen once. Germline values: CDR1 SGHTA, CDR2 FQGTGA. The J segment lost 8 bases and the V segment lost 1 base, leaving 4 bases of the junction unmatched. The CDR3 runs to 14 residues. With respect to this clone: Antigen specificity is unknown.

The TCR sequence derives from a human donor who received an intestinal transplant. The chain combines TRBV7-3 with TRBJ2-1; 8 bases map to TRBD2. The material sequenced was unstimulated CD4+ T cells sorted from spleen or lymph node cells, taken before intestinal transplant. DNA for the CDR3: TGTGCCAGCAGCTTAATCAGCGGGAGCGATGAGCAGTTCTTC. It is translated as CASSLISGSDEQFF.